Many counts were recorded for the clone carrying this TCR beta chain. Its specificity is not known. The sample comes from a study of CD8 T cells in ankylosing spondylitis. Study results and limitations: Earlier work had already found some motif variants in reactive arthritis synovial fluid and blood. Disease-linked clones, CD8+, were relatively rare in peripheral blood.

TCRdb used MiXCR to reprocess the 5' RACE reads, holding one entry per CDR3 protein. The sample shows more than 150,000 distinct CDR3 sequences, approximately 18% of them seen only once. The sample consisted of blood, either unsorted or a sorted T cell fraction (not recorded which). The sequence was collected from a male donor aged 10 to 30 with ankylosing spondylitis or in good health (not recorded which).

CDR3 DNA: TGTGCCAGCAGCTTAGCGACAGGGAACTATGGCTACACCTTC. Protein: CASSLATGNYGYTF. The chain carries TRBV7-2 and TRBJ1-2; TRBD1 matches at 7 bases. The CDR3 runs to 14 residues. Trimming at V came to 0 bases and at J to 2 bases, leaving 0 bases not matched to a gene. Germline assignment: CDR1 SGHTA and CDR2 FQGNSA. The complete variable domain, with remaining parts taken from reference TRBV7-2 and TRBJ1-2, reads GAGVSQSPSNKVTEKGKDVELRCDPISGHTALYWYRQSLGQGLEFLIYFQGNSAPDKSGLPSDRFSAERTGGSVSTLTIQRTQQEDSAVYLCASSLATGNYGYTFGSGTRLTVV.